These 15 T cell receptor beta chains share one sample of origin, sequenced in a study of cytomegalovirus exposure and HLA in healthy donors. PCR employed 60 Vbeta and 13 Jbeta primers. TCRdb keeps only in-frame clones here, not all; method: immunoSEQ multiplex PCR. Among some 200,000 clones, 82% were seen once, and the ten largest hold 6.5%. The specimen was PBMCs. Every receptor here comes from a woman aged 50 to 60 in good health and CMV-seropositive.

In its sample, this clone was seen a few times. The chain links TRBV4-3 to TRBJ1-4; TRBD1 is a possible D gene (6 bases). Trimming shortened V by 0 bases and J by 8 bases, and 22 bases separated the two germline ends. This CDR3 spans 18 amino acids. The germline CDR1 and CDR2 sequences are LGHNA and YSLEER. CDR3 protein: CASSQDPSGHLLGEKLFF. The CDR3 DNA reads as TGCGCCAGCAGCCAAGATCCCTCGGGACACCTTCTAGGGGAAAAACTGTTTTTT.

This sequence joins TRBV11-3 and TRBJ2-7, with a tentative D call TRBD1 (6 bases). The CDR3 spans 13 residues. Germline values: CDR1 SGHNT, CDR2 YENEEA. V dropped 1 base and J dropped 5 bases, with 9 bases sitting between them. Here the CDR3 reads CASSLGRGDEQYF. The CDR3 nucleotides read TGTGCCAGCAGCTTAGGCAGGGGTGACGAGCAGTACTTC.

The genes are TRBV18 and TRBJ2-2; D is ambiguous. This CDR3 spans 16 amino acids. Germline V gene sequence: CDR1 KGHSH, CDR2 LQKENI. The V gene lost 3 bases and the J gene lost 0 bases, with 11 bases spanning the gap. This chain's CDR3 is CASSPLQPTNTGELFF. The CDR3 region has the DNA TGTGCCAGCTCACCCCTTCAACCTACGAACACCGGGGAGCTGTTTTTT.

The chain combines TRBV28 with TRBJ2-7, with a weak D call TRBD1 (5 bases). The germline gives CDR1 MDHEN, CDR2 SYDVKM. V was cut by 3 bases and J by 6 bases, with 15 bases left in between. The CDR3 contains 14 residues. CDR3 in DNA: TGTGCCAGCAGTTTGCTACAGTCAGGGTCCGAGCAGTACTTC. Encoded protein: CASSLLQSGSEQYF.

DNA of the CDR3: TGCGCCAGCAGCTACAGCTACAATGAGCAGTTCTTC. Protein: CASSYSYNEQFF. The chain joins TRBV5-1 to TRBJ2-1; D ambiguous. The CDR3 consists of 12 residues. Germline V gene sequence: CDR1 SGHRS, CDR2 YFSETQ. The germline V and J ends were trimmed by 3 bases and 3 bases, with 4 bases remaining between them. Based on the CDR3 plus reference TRBV5-1 and TRBJ2-1, the full variable domain is KAGVTQTPRYLIKTRGQQVTLSCSPISGHRSVSWYQQTPGQGLQFLFEYFSETQRNKGNFPGRFSGRQFSNSRSEMNVSTLELGDSALYLCASSYSYNEQFFGPGTRLTVL.

The chain links TRBV27 to TRBJ2-2; D remains unclear. The CDR3 is 14 amino acids. Germline loops: CDR1 MNHEY, CDR2 SMNVEV (reference sequence). With 2 bases removed from V and 7 bases from J, the gap between germline ends came to 11 bases. In DNA form, the CDR3 reads TGTGCCAGCAGTTTAAAGAGATTCGTCGGGGAGCTGTTTTTT. Protein: CASSLKRFVGELFF.

This clone was seen only once. This sequence joins TRBV9 and TRBJ2-6, with D perhaps TRBD2 (6 bases). In germline, CDR1 is SGDLS, CDR2 YYNGEE. Trimming took 4 bases from V and 0 from J, leaving 17 bases between them. The CDR3 length is 18 residues. CDR3: CASSTAGRYSSGANVLTF. For the CDR3, the DNA is TGTGCCAGCAGCACGGCGGGACGTTACAGCTCTGGGGCCAACGTCCTGACTTTC.

The V call is TRBV6-1, the J call TRBJ2-1, with 7 bases matching TRBD1. Germline V gene data show CDR1 as MNHNS and CDR2 as SASEGT. With V trimmed by 9 bases and J by 6 bases, 14 bases remained unmatched. The length of the CDR3 is 15 residues. The CDR3 sequence: CASSPRQGPINEQFF. The CDR3 bases are TGTGCCAGTTCGCCTCGACAGGGCCCTATCAATGAGCAGTTCTTC.

The CDR3 region has the DNA TGTGCCAGTAGTCTGACAGCCCAAGAGACCCAGTACTTC. As protein: CASSLTAQETQYF. The chain employs TRBV19 and TRBJ2-5, with D perhaps matching TRBD1 (5 bases). The CDR3 totals 13 residues. Germline lookup yields CDR1 LNHDA and CDR2 SQIVND (reference sequence). The V and J ends lost 5 bases and 1 base respectively, with 8 bases between them.

The chain uses TRBV28 and TRBJ1-2; 11 bases line up with TRBD1. The CDR3 length is 14 residues. J was trimmed by 3 bases and V by 6 bases; bases with no gene match: 3. CDR1 and CDR2 from the germline V gene are MDHEN and SYDVKM. The CDR3 DNA reads as TGTGCCAGCAGGACGGGACAGGGGGACTATGGCTACACCTTC. Translation gives CASRTGQGDYGYTF.

The rearrangement joins TRBV10-3 to TRBJ1-2, with TRBD1 identical over 10 bases. The CDR3 covers 14 residues. Germline V lookup: CDR1 ENHRY, CDR2 SYGVKD. The V gene end was trimmed by 9 bases and the J gene end by 3 bases; junction bases not matched to a gene: 7. CDR3 residues: CAMTGGTGHYGYTF. The DNA of the CDR3 is TGTGCCATGACAGGGGGCACAGGCCACTATGGCTACACCTTC.

The chain links TRBV2 to TRBJ1-1; 7 nucleotides match TRBD1. The V and J ends lost 8 bases and 1 base, in that order; junction bases with no gene match: 10. The CDR3 consists of 15 residues. CDR1 and CDR2 from the germline V gene are SNHLY and FYNNEI. The CDR3 sequence is CASALEQGGNTEAFF. CDR3 in DNA: TGTGCCAGCGCCCTGGAGCAGGGGGGGAACACTGAAGCTTTCTTT.

This chain links TRBV5-5 with TRBJ1-2; 9 bases map to TRBD1. The germline V gene encodes CDR1 SGHKS and CDR2 YYEKEE (reference sequence). J gave up 6 bases and V 4 bases, and 7 bases lay outside the gene matches. The CDR3 is 14 residues long. CDR3 nucleotide sequence: TGTGCCAGCAGCCTAACAGGGGGCGTGGATGGCTACACCTTC. This sequence encodes CASSLTGGVDGYTF.

The chain uses TRBV13 and TRBJ1-2, with no clear D. Germline lookup yields CDR1 PRHDT and CDR2 FYEKMQ (reference sequence). This CDR3 spans 14 amino acids. The V end lost 1 base, the J end lost 4 bases, and 10 bases lay between the germline ends. CDR3 region: CASSLVRGTYGYTF. The DNA of the CDR3 is TGTGCCAGCAGCTTAGTGCGGGGTACCTATGGCTACACCTTC.

The rearrangement links TRBV14 to TRBJ2-1; D is possibly TRBD2 (6 bases). This CDR3 has 15 residues. The V and J ends lost 3 bases and 4 bases respectively, with 13 bases between them. Germline CDR1 and CDR2: SGHDN and FVKESK. This CDR3 is CASSHPMGGYNEQFF. In nucleotides, the CDR3 is TGTGCCAGCAGCCACCCCATGGGGGGTTACAATGAGCAGTTCTTC.